Listed here are 14 T cell receptor beta chains from one sample, sequenced in a study of cytomegalovirus exposure and HLA in healthy donors. Vbeta (60) and Jbeta (13) primers were used in the PCR. Repertoires were generated with immunoSEQ multiplex PCR, while TCRdb's copy carries only in-frame clones and drops some. The sample lists 65,000 to 100,000 clones, about 80% occurring once. What was sequenced was PBMCs. These receptors originate from a female donor in good health and CMV-seronegative.

The V gene is TRBV2, the J gene TRBJ2-1, with 10 bases lining up with TRBD2. Germline V gives CDR1 SNHLY, CDR2 FYNNEI. Trimming cost V 4 bases and J 7 bases; bases outside gene matches: 4. The CDR3 contains 14 residues. DNA of the CDR3: TGTGCCAGCAGTGGGACTAGCGGCCTAAATGAGCAGTTCTTC. This translates into CASSGTSGLNEQFF.

This rearrangement joins TRBV7-8 to TRBJ1-1; D gene uncertain. The V end was cut by 5 bases, the J end by 4 bases, with 14 bases between. CDR3 size: 14 residues. The germline CDR1 and CDR2 sequences are SGHVS and FQNEAQ. CDR3 DNA sequence: TGTGCCAGCAGCCCGTCGACAAGATTCACTGAAGCTTTCTTT. Its translation is CASSPSTRFTEAFF.

The V gene is TRBV7-2, the J gene TRBJ1-1; 7 nucleotides align to TRBD1. From germline, CDR1 is SGHTA and CDR2 FQGNSA. Trimming cost V 5 bases and J 7 bases; bases outside gene matches: 10. This CDR3 is 14 amino acids long. DNA of the CDR3: TGTGCCAGCAGCGTCTCGACAGGGCAAAGTGAAGCTTTCTTT. Its translation: CASSVSTGQSEAFF.

The rearrangement joins TRBV5-1 to TRBJ1-2, with D unresolved. Trimming took 0 bases from V and 3 from J, leaving 12 bases between them. The CDR3 loop spans 15 amino acids. Germline loops: CDR1 SGHRS, CDR2 YFSETQ. CDR3 coding DNA: TGCGCCAGCAGCTTGGGAGGAGGGAAGGACTATGGCTACACCTTC. Residues: CASSLGGGKDYGYTF. Full variable domain (rest looked up from reference TRBV5-1 and TRBJ1-2): KAGVTQTPRYLIKTRGQQVTLSCSPISGHRSVSWYQQTPGQGLQFLFEYFSETQRNKGNFPGRFSGRQFSNSRSEMNVSTLELGDSALYLCASSLGGGKDYGYTFGSGTRLTVV.

The J gene is TRBJ2-5, the V gene TRBV28, with D possibly matching TRBD2 (6 bases). The germline V gene encodes CDR1 MDHEN and CDR2 SYDVKM. The CDR3 sequence is 13 residues long. The ends were cut back, 6 bases at V and 5 bases at J, with 13 bases in the middle. CDR3 in amino acids: CASSRDFRETQYF. DNA of the CDR3: TGTGCCAGCAGCCGGGACTTTAGGGAGACCCAGTACTTC.

This clone was seen just once. CDR3 bases: TGTGCCAGCAGCCAACTAGGGGGTGAGACCCAGTACTTC. It specifies CASSQLGGETQYF. The chain joins TRBV16 to TRBJ2-5; maybe TRBD1 (6 bases). This CDR3 contains 13 residues. Trimming stripped 2 bases from V and 5 bases from J, with 9 bases between. Germline-derived CDR1 and CDR2 are KGHSY and FQNENV. The full variable domain, completed using reference TRBV16 and TRBJ2-5, is GEEVAQTPKHLVRGEGQKAKLYCAPIKGHSYVFWYQQVLKNEFKFLISFQNENVFDETGMPKERFSAKCLPNSPCSLEIQATKLEDSAVYFCASSQLGGETQYFGPGTRLLVL.

In its sample, this clone was seen a few times. The J gene is TRBJ1-2, the V gene TRBV5-6; TRBD1 matches 9 bases. Trimming cost V 2 bases and J 2 bases; bases outside gene matches: 4. The CDR3 length is 15 residues. Looked up from germline, CDR1 is SGHDT and CDR2 is YYEEEE. The CDR3 region is CASSFWDRANYGYTF. DNA for the CDR3: TGTGCCAGCAGCTTTTGGGACAGGGCCAACTATGGCTACACCTTC.

This chain joins TRBV6-5 and TRBJ2-3; 10 nucleotides line up with TRBD2. Germline CDR1 and CDR2: MNHEY and SVGAGI. The CDR3 is made up of 14 amino acids. V gave up 6 bases and J gave up 3 bases; unmatched junction bases: 3. CDR3 DNA: TGTGCCAGCAGAAAGCGGGGGGGAACAGATACGCAGTATTTT. This codes for CASRKRGGTDTQYF.

V gene TRBV27 combines with J gene TRBJ1-1, with unresolved D. The germline gives CDR1 MNHEY, CDR2 SMNVEV (reference sequence). The CDR3 is 12 residues long. Deletions cut 5 bases from V and 6 bases from J, with 10 bases between. The CDR3 nucleotides are TGTGCCAGCAGTCCAGGATGGGCTGAAGCTTTCTTT. As protein: CASSPGWAEAFF.

This sequence joins TRBV11-2 and TRBJ2-7, with D hard to call. The CDR3 spans 12 residues. Trimming shortened V by 5 bases and J by 8 bases, and 13 bases separated the two germline ends. Germline CDR1 SGHAT, CDR2 FQNNGV. The CDR3 spells CASSPPVIKQYF. CDR3 in DNA: TGTGCCAGCAGCCCGCCGGTGATAAAGCAGTACTTC. Using reference TRBV11-2 and TRBJ2-7 for the parts outside the CDR3, the full variable domain is EAGVAQSPRYKIIEKRQSVAFWCNPISGHATLYWYQQILGQGPKLLIQFQNNGVVDDSQLPKDRFSAERLKGVDSTLKIQPAKLEDSAVYLCASSPPVIKQYFGPGTRLTVT.

The chain has TRBV6-5 and TRBJ2-7; 8 bases are shared with TRBD1. Per the germline V gene, CDR1 is MNHEY and CDR2 is SVGAGI. J was trimmed by 2 bases and V by 0 bases; bases with no gene match: 6. This CDR3 contains 16 residues. The CDR3 reads CASSYSAGGATYEQYF. DNA of the CDR3: TGTGCCAGCAGTTACTCGGCAGGGGGCGCCACCTACGAGCAGTACTTC.

The gene calls are TRBV4-3 and TRBJ1-2; a weak D match, TRBD1 (6 bases). There are 15 residues in the CDR3. In germline, CDR1 is LGHNA, CDR2 YSLEER. V was shortened by 4 bases and J by 3 bases, with 15 bases between the two germline ends. The CDR3 DNA reads TGCGCCAGCAGCCCGACTGCAGGGGAGCACTATGGCTACACCTTC. This translates into CASSPTAGEHYGYTF.

This chain uses TRBV4-3 with TRBJ2-3; tentative D call: TRBD1 (5 bases). The CDR3 has 13 residues. Germline loops: CDR1 LGHNA, CDR2 YSLEER. V lost 0 bases and J 8 bases, leaving 9 bases between the germline ends. CDR3 amino acids: CASSQDYRSTQYF. The CDR3 bases are TGCGCCAGCAGCCAAGATTACAGGAGTACGCAGTATTTT.

The chain couples TRBV9 to TRBJ1-2; maybe TRBD1 (6 bases). The CDR3 spans 16 residues. The germline CDR1 and CDR2 sequences are SGDLS and YYNGEE. The V end lost 5 bases, the J end lost 2 bases, and 19 bases lay between the germline ends. The CDR3 DNA follows: TGTGCCAGCAGGGGGACCTTCAGGGGCCCAAACTATGGCTACACCTTC. Protein product: CASRGTFRGPNYGYTF.